The next 15 T cell receptor beta chains were all read from a single sample in a study of blood T cell repertoires in COVID-19. Repertoires were generated with immunoSEQ multiplex PCR, while TCRdb's copy carries only in-frame clones and drops some. The sample lists approximately 99,000 clones, approximately 80% occurring once. What was sequenced was peripheral blood. The source of these receptors is a woman in her seventies with acute or convalescent COVID-19.

The chain joins TRBV6-1 to TRBJ1-3; maybe TRBD1 (6 bases). This CDR3 spans 15 amino acids. Looked up from germline, CDR1 is MNHNS and CDR2 is SASEGT. V was pared by 2 bases and J by 0 bases, with 8 bases between. The chain's CDR3 is CASSEQGSSGNTIYF. As DNA, the CDR3 is TGTGCCAGCAGTGAACAGGGGAGCTCTGGAAACACCATATATTTT.

V gene TRBV11-1 combines with J gene TRBJ2-1; weak D call: TRBD1 (6 bases). Germline values: CDR1 SGHAT, CDR2 FQDESV (reference sequence). The CDR3 has 16 residues. V gave up 2 bases and J gave up 0 bases, with 11 bases separating them. CDR3: CASSLLGAASYNEQFF. CDR3 nucleotide sequence: TGTGCCAGCAGCTTACTGGGGGCTGCCTCCTACAATGAGCAGTTCTTC.

This chain joins TRBV5-1 and TRBJ2-1; D perhaps matches TRBD1 (7 bases). Germline loops: CDR1 SGHRS, CDR2 YFSETQ. Trimming cost V 4 bases and J 12 bases, with 14 bases left between them. The CDR3 runs to 12 residues. CDR3 loop: CASSEPGGSQFF. DNA of the CDR3: TGCGCCAGCAGCGAGCCAGGGGGGTCGCAGTTCTTC.

The chain is built from TRBV29-1 and TRBJ2-7, with D hard to call. This CDR3 is 15 amino acids long. V lost 3 bases and J 3 bases, leaving 18 bases between the germline ends. The germline V gene encodes CDR1 SQVTM and CDR2 ANQGSEA. CDR3 protein: CSVEVQLPMRYEQYF. The CDR3 nucleotides are TGCAGCGTTGAGGTACAGCTTCCAATGCGCTACGAGCAGTACTTC.

This chain uses TRBV28 with TRBJ1-6; weak D call: TRBD1 (5 bases). In germline, CDR1 is MDHEN, CDR2 SYDVKM. The CDR3 runs 15 residues. Trimming stripped 4 bases from V and 5 bases from J, with 12 bases between. This chain's CDR3 is CASSSADRNNSPLHF. DNA for the CDR3: TGTGCCAGCAGTTCCGCAGACAGAAATAATTCACCCCTCCACTTT.

The gene calls are TRBV6-4 and TRBJ1-2, with D uncertain. There are 14 residues in the CDR3. The V end lost 0 bases, the J end lost 8 bases, and 13 bases lay between the germline ends. Germline-derived CDR1 and CDR2 are MRHNA and SNTAGT. The CDR3 region has the DNA TGTGCCAGCAGTGACTCTGGAGGAACTGGCGGCTACACCTTC. Translated: CASSDSGGTGGYTF.

CDR3 in amino acids: CASRNIHSGRANTEAFF. CDR3 sequence (DNA): TGTGCCAGCAGGAACATACACTCCGGCAGGGCGAACACTGAAGCTTTCTTT. The chain recombines TRBV3-1 (or the pseudogene TRBV3-2) with TRBJ1-1; a possible D gene is TRBD1 (5 bases). CDR3 length: 17 residues. Trimming stripped 6 bases from V and 1 base from J, with 21 bases between. The germline V gene has CDR1 LGHDT and CDR2 YNNKEL (reference sequence).

The chain's CDR3 is CASSQVKWTRTNTGELFF. The CDR3 nucleotides read TGTGCCAGCAGCCAAGTTAAATGGACTAGGACGAACACCGGGGAGCTGTTTTTT. The chain links TRBV14 to TRBJ2-2, with TRBD2 matching 7 bases. Trimming removed 1 base from V and 0 bases from J; junction bases left unmatched: 8. CDR1 is SGHDN, CDR2 FVKESK, per germline. This CDR3 has 18 residues.

The V call is TRBV6-1, the J call TRBJ1-5; no reliable D call. This CDR3 has 14 residues. Germline assignment: CDR1 MNHNS and CDR2 SASEGT. The germline V and J ends were trimmed by 2 bases and 6 bases, with 11 bases remaining between them. The DNA of the CDR3 is TGTGCCAGCAGTGAAAGTGGGCTCGGTCAGCCCCAGCATTTT. The encoded protein is CASSESGLGQPQHF.

This rearrangement joins TRBV7-9 to TRBJ1-2; D might be TRBD1 (6 bases). The CDR3 runs 15 residues. CDR1 and CDR2 from the germline V gene are SEHNR and FQNEAQ (reference sequence). With 6 bases removed from V and 7 bases from J, the gap between germline ends came to 21 bases. CDR3 in DNA: TGTGCCAGCAGGCGGGCAGGGGAAAATTTGGGTGGCTACACCTTC. Its protein product is CASRRAGENLGGYTF.

The chain recombines TRBV7-2 with TRBJ2-7; D gene uncertain. This CDR3 region has 11 residues. The germline V gene has CDR1 SGHTA and CDR2 FQGNSA. V lost 1 base, J lost 7 bases, and 5 bases lay in between. This CDR3 is CASSLVREQYF. CDR3 nucleotides: TGTGCCAGCAGCTTAGTTCGGGAGCAGTACTTC.

The rearrangement uses TRBV3-1 (or the pseudogene TRBV3-2) and TRBJ1-1, with D maybe TRBD1 (5 bases). CDR3 size: 14 residues. Germline lookup yields CDR1 LGHDT and CDR2 YNNKEL (reference sequence). The V and J ends lost 2 bases and 1 base respectively, with 8 bases between them. CDR3: CASSQSTANTEAFF. Here the CDR3 DNA reads TGTGCCAGCAGCCAATCGACAGCGAACACTGAAGCTTTCTTT.

This clone was seen repeatedly, ten times or more. J is TRBJ2-2 and V is TRBV27; 7 bases are shared with TRBD2. The trim removed 7 bases at V and 3 bases at J, leaving 11 bases unmatched. The CDR3 has 16 residues. CDR1 is MNHEY and CDR2 is SMNVEV in the germline V gene (reference sequence). CDR3 DNA sequence: TGTGCCAGCACCATAGGGGAGGGGTGGTACACCGGGGAGCTGTTTTTT. This sequence encodes CASTIGEGWYTGELFF.

The V call is TRBV15, the J call TRBJ1-1; D not resolved. This CDR3 is built from 13 residues. V was shortened by 0 bases and J by 11 bases, with 13 bases between the two germline ends. In germline, CDR1 is LNHNV, CDR2 YYDKDF (reference sequence). The CDR3 DNA reads TGTGCCACCAGCAGAGAGGCAGGCTCCCCGGCTTTCTTT. It specifies CATSREAGSPAFF.

This clone was seen a few times. The chain couples TRBV21-1 to TRBJ2-4; the table calls TRBD1, which could not be checked here. TRBV21-1 is a listed pseudogene. The CDR3 runs to 17 residues. CDR3 DNA: TGTGCCAGCAGCGGAAGAAAGAAACAGGGGGACAAAAACATTCAGTACTTC. It yields the protein CASSGRKKQGDKNIQYF.